This T cell receptor beta chain was retrieved from a study of cytotoxic CD8 clonotypes in ibrutinib-treated CLL. Broader study findings: Baseline clonality was higher than in age-matched healthy donors and moved in step with circulating CD8+ T-cell counts. Clonality increased at ibrutinib response, then returned toward baseline at progression. Sustained-remission and progressing patients diverged in sampling times.

The V and J ends lost 7 bases and 5 bases, in that order; junction bases with no gene match: 7. This CDR3 comprises 13 residues. Per germline, CDR1 MNHEY and CDR2 SVGAGI. Produced via immunoSEQ multiplex PCR; TCRdb's table is partial and in-frame only. The sample yields 160,000 or so clones, nearly 90% seen once. With regard to this clone: As yet, its antigen is unknown.

Library input was around 2 micrograms of DNA from cryopreserved PBMCs. The specimen comprised PBMCs, sampled at disease progression, from a patient treated with ibrutinib. This clonotype originated in a human donor with chronic lymphocytic leukemia. The V and J genes are TRBV6-5 and TRBJ1-1, with 7 positions matching TRBD1. CDR3 sequence (DNA): TGTGCCAGCACCCCGACAGGGTGGACTGAAGCTTTCTTT. Its translation: CASTPTGWTEAFF.